This T cell receptor beta chain was identified in a study of T cells after yellow fever vaccination. Study findings and constraints: Faster peaking, at day 5 versus 15, marked a secondary response that was weaker. Clones from primary vaccination mostly reappeared after the booster (around 96% CD4, under 90% CD8). Abundant clonotypes from the bulk population could contaminate FACS-sorted repertoires.

Remarks on this clonotype: Antigen: not known.

V was trimmed by 0 bases and J by 10 bases, leaving 9 bases between them. The CDR3 contains 13 residues. Germline V gives CDR1 MNHEY, CDR2 SVGAGI. Each CDR3 protein gets one entry after TCRdb re-called the 5' RACE reads with MiXCR. Here the sample spans under 550,000 distinct CDR3 sequences, about a fifth being singletons. This receptor was identified in a man aged 18 to 35 who received the YFV17D yellow fever vaccine. This chain uses TRBV6-5 with TRBJ1-4; D remains unclear. Sequences were derived from PBMCs, sampled approximately 22 days after the first yellow fever vaccination. The chain's CDR3 is CASSYSPIGKLFF. CDR3 DNA: TGTGCCAGCAGTTACTCCCCTATCGGAAAACTGTTTTTT.